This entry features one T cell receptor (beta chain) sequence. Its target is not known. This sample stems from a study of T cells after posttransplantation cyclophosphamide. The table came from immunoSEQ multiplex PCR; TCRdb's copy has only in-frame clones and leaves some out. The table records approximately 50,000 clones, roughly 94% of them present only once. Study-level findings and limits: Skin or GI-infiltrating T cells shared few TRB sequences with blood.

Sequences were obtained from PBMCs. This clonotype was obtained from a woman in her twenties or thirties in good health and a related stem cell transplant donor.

CDR3 residues: CASSQDSESYGYTF. The CDR3 DNA follows: TGTGCCAGCAGCCAAGATTCGGAGTCCTATGGCTACACCTTC. V usage is TRBV4-2 and J usage is TRBJ1-2, with D hard to call. V lost 0 bases to trimming and J lost 4 bases, with 9 bases between them. There are 14 residues in the CDR3. Germline V lookup: CDR1 LGHNA, CDR2 YNFKEQ.